This T cell receptor (beta chain) was recorded in a study of relationships among human T cell subsets. Broader study findings: Clones with over 100 reads held over 60% of CD8+ cytotoxic sequences.

TCR alpha and beta CDR3s were amplified from mRNA by semiquantitative ARM-PCR. ARM-PCR used tagged nested gene-specific primers, then communal superprimers for exponential amplification. Nested primers were removed by exonuclease before the second PCR round. TCRdb reprocessed the multiplex PCR reads with MiXCR, giving one entry per CDR3 protein. The sample holds about 8,900 distinct CDR3 sequences, roughly 55% seen once. As concerns this clonotype: The antigen is not known.

Per the germline V gene, CDR1 is DFQATT and CDR2 is SNEGSKA (reference sequence). This CDR3 spans 15 amino acids. V was clipped by 2 bases and J by 4 bases; unmatched bases: 6. The CD45RA-negative fraction was bead-selected with anti-CD45RO to obtain memory T cells. The rearrangement joins TRBV20-1 to TRBJ2-1; TRBD2 aligns across 9 bases. The TCR comes from a man in his forties or fifties in good health. Sequencing used memory T cells sorted from blood. The CDR3 nucleotides read TGCAGTGCTAGAAACGGCGGGGGGGCGTACAATGAGCAGTTCTTC. Translated, it gives CSARNGGGAYNEQFF.